This T cell receptor beta chain was captured in a study of T cell changes during pregnancy in multiple sclerosis. V was clipped by 7 bases and J by 7 bases; unmatched bases: 1. CDR1 MNHNY and CDR2 SVGAGI come from the germline V gene (reference sequence). This CDR3 comprises 11 residues. The repertoire was sequenced with immunoSEQ multiplex PCR; TCRdb's copy has only in-frame clones and lacks some. The table has approximately 37,000 clones, around nine tenths seen once. The rearrangement links TRBV6-6 to TRBJ2-1; 7 bases line up with TRBD1. This receptor was identified in a female donor in good health, enrolled as a control in a pregnancy study. Source: CD4+ T cells from peripheral blood mononuclear cells, taken in the third trimester of pregnancy. The CDR3 sequence is CASKTGNEQFF. CDR3 bases: TGTGCCAGCAAGACAGGGAATGAGCAGTTCTTC.